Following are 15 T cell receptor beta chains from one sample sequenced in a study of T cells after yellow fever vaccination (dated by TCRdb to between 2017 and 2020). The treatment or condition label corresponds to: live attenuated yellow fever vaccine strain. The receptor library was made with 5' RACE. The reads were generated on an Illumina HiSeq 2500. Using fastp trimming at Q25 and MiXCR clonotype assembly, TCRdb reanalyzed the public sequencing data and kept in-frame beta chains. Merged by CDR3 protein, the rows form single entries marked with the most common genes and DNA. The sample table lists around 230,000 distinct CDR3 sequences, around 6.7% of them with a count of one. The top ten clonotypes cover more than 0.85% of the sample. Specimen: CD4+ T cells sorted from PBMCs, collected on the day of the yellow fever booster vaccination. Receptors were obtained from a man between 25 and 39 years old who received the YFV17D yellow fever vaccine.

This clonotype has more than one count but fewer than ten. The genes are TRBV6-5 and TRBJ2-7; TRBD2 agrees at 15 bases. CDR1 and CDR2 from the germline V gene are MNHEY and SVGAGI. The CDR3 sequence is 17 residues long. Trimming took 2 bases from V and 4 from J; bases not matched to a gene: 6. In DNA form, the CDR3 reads TGTGCCAGCAGTTACGCATCCGGGACTAGCGGGAGGTACGAGCAGTACTTC. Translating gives CASSYASGTSGRYEQYF.

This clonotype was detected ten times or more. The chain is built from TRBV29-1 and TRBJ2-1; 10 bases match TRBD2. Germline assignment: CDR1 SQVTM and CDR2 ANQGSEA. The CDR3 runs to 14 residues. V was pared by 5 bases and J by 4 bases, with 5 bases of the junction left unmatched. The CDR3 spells CSVKLAGVYNEQFF. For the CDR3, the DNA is TGCAGCGTTAAGCTAGCGGGAGTATACAATGAGCAGTTCTTC.

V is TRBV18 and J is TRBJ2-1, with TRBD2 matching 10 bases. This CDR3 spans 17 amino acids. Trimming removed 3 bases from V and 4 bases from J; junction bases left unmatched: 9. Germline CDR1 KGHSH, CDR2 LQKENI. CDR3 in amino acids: CASSPRPTSGKYNEQFF. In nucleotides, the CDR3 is TGTGCCAGCTCACCCAGGCCTACTAGCGGGAAGTACAATGAGCAGTTCTTC.

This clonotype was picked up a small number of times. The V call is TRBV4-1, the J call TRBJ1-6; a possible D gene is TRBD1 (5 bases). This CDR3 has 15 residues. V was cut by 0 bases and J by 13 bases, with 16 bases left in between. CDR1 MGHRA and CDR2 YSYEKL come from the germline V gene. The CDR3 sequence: CASSQDLSGVRPLHF. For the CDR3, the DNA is TGCGCCAGCAGCCAAGATCTTTCGGGGGTTCGGCCCCTCCACTTT.

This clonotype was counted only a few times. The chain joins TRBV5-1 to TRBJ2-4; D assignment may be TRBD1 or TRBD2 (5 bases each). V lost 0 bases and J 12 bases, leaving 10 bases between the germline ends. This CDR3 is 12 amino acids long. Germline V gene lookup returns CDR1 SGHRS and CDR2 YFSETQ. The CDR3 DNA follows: TGCGCCAGCAGCTTGGAAGCAGGGAGTCAGTACTTC. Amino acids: CASSLEAGSQYF. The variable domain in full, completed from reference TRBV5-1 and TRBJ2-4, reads KAGVTQTPRYLIKTRGQQVTLSCSPISGHRSVSWYQQTPGQGLQFLFEYFSETQRNKGNFPGRFSGRQFSNSRSEMNVSTLELGDSALYLCASSLEAGSQYFGAGTRLSVL.

The CDR3 protein is CASSRTGVRVEKLFF. The CDR3 DNA is TGTGCCAGCAGTCGGACGGGAGTCCGGGTGGAAAAACTGTTTTTT. The gene calls are TRBV12-3 or TRBV12-4 and TRBJ1-4; no definite D call. The CDR3 totals 15 residues. V shed 5 bases and J shed 8 bases, with 18 bases lying between them.

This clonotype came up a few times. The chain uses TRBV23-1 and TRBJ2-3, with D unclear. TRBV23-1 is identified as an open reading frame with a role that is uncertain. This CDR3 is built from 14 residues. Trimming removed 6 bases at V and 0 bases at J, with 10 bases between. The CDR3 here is CASSPRPSTDTQYF. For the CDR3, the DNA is TGCGCCAGCAGCCCAAGACCTAGCACAGATACGCAGTATTTT.

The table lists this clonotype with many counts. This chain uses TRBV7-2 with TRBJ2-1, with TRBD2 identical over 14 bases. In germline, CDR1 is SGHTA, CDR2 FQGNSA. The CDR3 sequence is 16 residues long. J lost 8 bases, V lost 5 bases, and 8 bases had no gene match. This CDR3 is CASSPRRLAGGDEQFF. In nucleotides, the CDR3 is TGTGCCAGCAGCCCAAGGCGACTAGCGGGAGGGGATGAGCAGTTCTTC.

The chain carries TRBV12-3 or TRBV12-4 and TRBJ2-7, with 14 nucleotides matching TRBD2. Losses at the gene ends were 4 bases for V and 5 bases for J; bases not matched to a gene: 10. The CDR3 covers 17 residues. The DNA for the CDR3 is TGTGCCAGCAGTTCCCGACACTCGACTAGCGGGAGGGACGAGCAGTACTTC. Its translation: CASSSRHSTSGRDEQYF.

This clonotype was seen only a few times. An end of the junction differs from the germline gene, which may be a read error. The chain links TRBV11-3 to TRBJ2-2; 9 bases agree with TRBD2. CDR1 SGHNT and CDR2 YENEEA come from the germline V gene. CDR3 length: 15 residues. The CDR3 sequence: CASSPGLAKTGELFF. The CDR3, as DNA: TGTGCCAGCAGCCCAGGACTAGCGAAGACCGGGGAGCTGTTTTTT.

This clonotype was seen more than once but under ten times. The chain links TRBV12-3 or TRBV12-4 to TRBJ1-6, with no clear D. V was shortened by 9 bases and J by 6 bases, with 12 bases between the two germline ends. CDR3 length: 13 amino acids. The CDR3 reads CASSGSPNSPLHF. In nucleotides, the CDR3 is TGTGCCAGTTCGGGGAGCCCTAATTCACCCCTCCACTTT.

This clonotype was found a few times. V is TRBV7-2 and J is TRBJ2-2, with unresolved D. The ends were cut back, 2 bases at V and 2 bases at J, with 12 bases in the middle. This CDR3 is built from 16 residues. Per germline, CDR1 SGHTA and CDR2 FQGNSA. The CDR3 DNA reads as TGTGCCAGCAGCTTAAGTCCCGCAGCCAACACCGGGGAGCTGTTTTTT. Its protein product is CASSLSPAANTGELFF.

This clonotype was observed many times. CDR3 region: CASSPSAVDEQFF. The CDR3 DNA is TGTGCCAGCTCACCCTCAGCGGTCGATGAGCAGTTCTTC. The chain has TRBV18 and TRBJ2-1, with D maybe TRBD2 (5 bases). CDR1 and CDR2 (germline): KGHSH, LQKENI. V shed 3 bases and J shed 8 bases, with 11 bases lying between them. The CDR3 is 13 amino acids.

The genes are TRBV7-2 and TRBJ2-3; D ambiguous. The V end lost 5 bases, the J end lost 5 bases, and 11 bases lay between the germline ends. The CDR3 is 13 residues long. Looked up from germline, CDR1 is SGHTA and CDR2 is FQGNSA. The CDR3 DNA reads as TGTGCCAGCAGCCTTGGACGGCAAGATACGCAGTATTTT. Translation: CASSLGRQDTQYF.

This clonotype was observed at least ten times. The CDR3 bases are TGCGCCAGCAGGTCAGGGGGGACGGTGAACACTGAAGCTTTCTTT. Residues: CASRSGGTVNTEAFF. The chain couples TRBV5-1 to TRBJ1-1; TRBD1 agrees at 7 bases. The CDR3 sequence is 15 residues long. After removal of 5 bases from V and 0 bases from J, the junction contained 7 bases not matched to a gene. CDR1 and CDR2 (germline): SGHRS, YFSETQ. Full variable domain (remainder filled in from reference TRBV5-1 and TRBJ1-1): KAGVTQTPRYLIKTRGQQVTLSCSPISGHRSVSWYQQTPGQGLQFLFEYFSETQRNKGNFPGRFSGRQFSNSRSEMNVSTLELGDSALYLCASRSGGTVNTEAFFGQGTRLTVV.